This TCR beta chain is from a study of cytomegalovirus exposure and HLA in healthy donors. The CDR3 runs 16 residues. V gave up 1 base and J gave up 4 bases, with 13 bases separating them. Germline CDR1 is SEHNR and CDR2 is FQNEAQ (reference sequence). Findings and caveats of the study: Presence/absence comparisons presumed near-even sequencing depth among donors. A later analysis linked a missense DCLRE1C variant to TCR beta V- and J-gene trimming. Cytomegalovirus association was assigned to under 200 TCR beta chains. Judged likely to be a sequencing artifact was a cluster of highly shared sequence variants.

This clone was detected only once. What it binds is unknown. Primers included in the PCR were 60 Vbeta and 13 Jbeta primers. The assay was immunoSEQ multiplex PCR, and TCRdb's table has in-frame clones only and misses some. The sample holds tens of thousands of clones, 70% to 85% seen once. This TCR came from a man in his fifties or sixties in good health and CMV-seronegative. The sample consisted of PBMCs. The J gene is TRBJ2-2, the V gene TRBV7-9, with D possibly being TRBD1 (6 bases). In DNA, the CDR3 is TGTGCCAGCAGCTTAGTGGGGGCGCCGGTCACCGGGGAGCTGTTTTTT. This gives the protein CASSLVGAPVTGELFF.